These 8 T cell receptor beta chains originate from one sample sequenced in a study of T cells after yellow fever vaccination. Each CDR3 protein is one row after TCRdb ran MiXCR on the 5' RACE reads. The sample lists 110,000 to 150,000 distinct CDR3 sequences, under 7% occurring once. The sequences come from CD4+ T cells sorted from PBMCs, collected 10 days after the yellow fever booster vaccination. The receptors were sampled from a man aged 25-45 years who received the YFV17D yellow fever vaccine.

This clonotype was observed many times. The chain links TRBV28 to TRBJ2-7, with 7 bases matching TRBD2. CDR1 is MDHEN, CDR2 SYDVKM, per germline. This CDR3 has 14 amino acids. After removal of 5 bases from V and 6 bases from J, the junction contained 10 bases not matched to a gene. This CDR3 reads CASSLLAEGIEQYF. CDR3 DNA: TGTGCCAGCAGTCTGCTAGCGGAGGGTATCGAGCAGTACTTC.

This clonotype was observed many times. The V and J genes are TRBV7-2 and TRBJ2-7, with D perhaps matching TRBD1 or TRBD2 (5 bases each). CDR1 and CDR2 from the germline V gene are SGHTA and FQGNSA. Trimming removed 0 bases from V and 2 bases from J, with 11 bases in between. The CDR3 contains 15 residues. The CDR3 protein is CASSLAWGTPYEQYF. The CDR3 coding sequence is TGTGCCAGCAGCTTAGCATGGGGGACCCCCTACGAGCAGTACTTC.

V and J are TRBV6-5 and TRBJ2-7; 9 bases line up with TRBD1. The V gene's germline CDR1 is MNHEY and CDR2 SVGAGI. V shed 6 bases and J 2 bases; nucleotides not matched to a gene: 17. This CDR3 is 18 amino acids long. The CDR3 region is CASRGQGRASGVTYEQYF. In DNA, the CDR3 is TGTGCCAGCAGGGGACAGGGTCGGGCCAGCGGGGTAACCTACGAGCAGTACTTC.

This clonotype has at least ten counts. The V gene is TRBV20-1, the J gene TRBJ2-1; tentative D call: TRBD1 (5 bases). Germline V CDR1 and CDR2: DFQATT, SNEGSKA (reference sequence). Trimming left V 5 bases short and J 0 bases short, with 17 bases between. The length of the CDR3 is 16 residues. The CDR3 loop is CSAPSWGGGSYNEQFF. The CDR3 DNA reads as TGCAGTGCTCCCTCTTGGGGCGGCGGCTCCTACAATGAGCAGTTCTTC.

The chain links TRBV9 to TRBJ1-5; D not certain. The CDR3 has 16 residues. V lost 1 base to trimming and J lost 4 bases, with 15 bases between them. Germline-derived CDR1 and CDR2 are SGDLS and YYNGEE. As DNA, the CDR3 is TGTGCCAGCAGCGTAACGGACGGCAGTCCGAATCAGCCCCAGCATTTT. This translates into CASSVTDGSPNQPQHF.

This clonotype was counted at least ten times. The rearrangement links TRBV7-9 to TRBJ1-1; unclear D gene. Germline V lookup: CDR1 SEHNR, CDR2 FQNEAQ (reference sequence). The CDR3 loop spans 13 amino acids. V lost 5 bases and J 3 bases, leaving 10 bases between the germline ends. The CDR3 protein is CASSTWTDTEAFF. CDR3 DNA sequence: TGTGCCAGCAGCACCTGGACGGACACTGAAGCTTTCTTT.

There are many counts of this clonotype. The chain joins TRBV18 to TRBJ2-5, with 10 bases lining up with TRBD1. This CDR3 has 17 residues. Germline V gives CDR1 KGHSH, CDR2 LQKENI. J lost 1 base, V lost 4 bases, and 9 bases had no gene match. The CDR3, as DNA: TGTGCCAGCTCACGCACCGCTAGGACAGGGGGCCAAGAGACCCAGTACTTC. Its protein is CASSRTARTGGQETQYF.

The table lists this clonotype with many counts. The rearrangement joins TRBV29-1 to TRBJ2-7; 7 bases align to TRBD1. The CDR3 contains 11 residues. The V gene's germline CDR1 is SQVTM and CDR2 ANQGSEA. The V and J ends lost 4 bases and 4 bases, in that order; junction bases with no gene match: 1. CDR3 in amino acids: CSVGGQYEQYF. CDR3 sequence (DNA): TGCAGCGTTGGGGGACAGTACGAGCAGTACTTC.